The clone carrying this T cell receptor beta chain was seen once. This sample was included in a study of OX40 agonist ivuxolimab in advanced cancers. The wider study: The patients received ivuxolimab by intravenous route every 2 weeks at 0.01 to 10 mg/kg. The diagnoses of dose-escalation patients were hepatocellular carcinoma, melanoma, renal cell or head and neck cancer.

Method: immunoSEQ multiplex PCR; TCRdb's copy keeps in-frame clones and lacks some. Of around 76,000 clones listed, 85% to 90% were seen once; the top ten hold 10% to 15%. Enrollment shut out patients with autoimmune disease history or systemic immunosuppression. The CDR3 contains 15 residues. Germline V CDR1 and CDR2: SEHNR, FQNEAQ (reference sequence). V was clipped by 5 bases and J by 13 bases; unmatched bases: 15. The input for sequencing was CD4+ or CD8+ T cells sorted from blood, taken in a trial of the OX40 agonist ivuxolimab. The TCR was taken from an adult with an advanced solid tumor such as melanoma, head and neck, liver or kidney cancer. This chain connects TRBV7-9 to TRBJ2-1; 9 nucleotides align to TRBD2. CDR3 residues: CASSRGIDSSGIQFF. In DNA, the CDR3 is TGTGCCAGCAGCCGAGGAATCGATTCTAGCGGGATACAGTTCTTC.